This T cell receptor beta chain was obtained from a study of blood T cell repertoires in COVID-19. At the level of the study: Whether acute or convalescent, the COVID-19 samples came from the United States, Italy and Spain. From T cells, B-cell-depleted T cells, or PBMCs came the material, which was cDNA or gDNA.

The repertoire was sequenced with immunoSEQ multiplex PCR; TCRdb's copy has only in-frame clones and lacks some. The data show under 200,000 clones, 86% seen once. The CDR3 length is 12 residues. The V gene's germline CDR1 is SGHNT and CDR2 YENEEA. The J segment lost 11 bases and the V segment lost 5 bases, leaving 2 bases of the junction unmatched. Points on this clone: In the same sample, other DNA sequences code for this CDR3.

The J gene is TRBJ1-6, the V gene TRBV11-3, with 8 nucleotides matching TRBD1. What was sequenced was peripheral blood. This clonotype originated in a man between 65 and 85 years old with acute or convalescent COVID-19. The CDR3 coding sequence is TGTGCCAGCAGCCCCAGGGGGCCACCCCTCCACTTT. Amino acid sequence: CASSPRGPPLHF.